These 19 T cell receptor beta chains came from one sample sequenced in a study of shared clonotypes between healthy human individuals. TCRdb's copy holds only in-frame clones and misses some; the assay was immunoSEQ multiplex PCR. The sample yields roughly 490,000 clones, 70% to 85% seen once. Sequencing was carried out using PBMCs. These receptors were obtained from a woman between 40 and 55 years old in good health. Some clones in this sample may be carry-over from other donors' samples.

The genes are TRBV29-1 and TRBJ1-4, with 9 nucleotides matching TRBD1. This CDR3 is built from 13 residues. J lost 9 bases, V lost 5 bases, and 7 bases had no gene match. Per germline, CDR1 SQVTM and CDR2 ANQGSEA. In DNA form, the CDR3 reads TGCAGCGTTCAGTCCGGGACAGGGAAAAAACTGTTTTTT. Residues: CSVQSGTGKKLFF.

The chain uses TRBV5-1 and TRBJ1-4; D is uncertain. CDR1 and CDR2 (germline): SGHRS, YFSETQ. The CDR3 is 13 residues long. V lost 4 bases, J lost 0 bases, and 4 bases lay in between. CDR3 nucleotides: TGCGCCAGCAGCGACGCAACTAATGAAAAACTGTTTTTT. Translated, it gives CASSDATNEKLFF.

The rearrangement uses TRBV5-4 and TRBJ2-3; D is perhaps TRBD1 (6 bases). This CDR3 region has 17 residues. Trimming shortened V by 2 bases and J by 2 bases, and 18 bases separated the two germline ends. The V gene's germline CDR1 is SGHNT and CDR2 YYREEE (reference sequence). This CDR3 reads CASSFNALRTATDTQYF. DNA of the CDR3: TGTGCCAGCAGCTTTAACGCGTTAAGGACAGCCACAGATACGCAGTATTTT.

The chain uses TRBV15 and TRBJ1-2; D is uncertain. Trimming took 0 bases from V and 7 from J, leaving 12 bases between them. The CDR3 consists of 14 residues. Germline CDR1 reads LNHNV; CDR2 reads YYDKDF (reference sequence). The CDR3 reads CATSRDSGSAGYTF. The CDR3 nucleotides read TGTGCCACCAGCAGAGATTCGGGTTCCGCTGGCTACACCTTC.

V and J are TRBV30 and TRBJ2-1; 9 bases line up with TRBD2. CDR1 is GTSNPN, CDR2 SVGIG, per germline (reference sequence). Germline trimming cut 7 bases from V and 9 bases from J; bases unmatched to any gene: 16. The length of the CDR3 is 15 residues. The DNA of the CDR3 is TGTGCCTCAAATTTTAAACCCGGGACTAGCAGTGAGCAGTTCTTC. Encoded protein: CASNFKPGTSSEQFF. Filled out from reference TRBV30 and TRBJ2-1, the complete variable domain reads SQTIHQWPATLVQPVGSPLSLECTVEGTSNPNLYWYRQAAGRGLQLLFYSVGIGQISSEVPQNLSASRPQDRQFILSSKKLLLSDSGFYLCASNFKPGTSSEQFFGPGTRLTVL.

This clone was seen just once. The chain joins TRBV12-2 to TRBJ2-5. TRBV12-2 constitutes a pseudogene. This CDR3 spans 15 amino acids. The CDR3 DNA sequence: TGTGCAAGTCGCTTAGCAGGGGGGCGTGGGGAGACCCAGTACTTC. It codes for CASRLAGGRGETQYF.

The V and J genes are TRBV7-6 and TRBJ1-5; D perhaps matches TRBD1 (6 bases). Trimming took off 1 base at V and 5 bases at J, with 9 bases between the two ends. The CDR3 consists of 14 residues. The germline CDR1 and CDR2 sequences are SGHVS and FNYEAQ. CDR3 nucleotides: TGTGCCAGCAGCTTAGGAGGGGGGGATCAGCCCCAGCATTTT. Its translation: CASSLGGGDQPQHF. Full variable domain (outside the CDR3, taken from reference TRBV7-6 and TRBJ1-5): GAGVSQSPRYKVTKRGQDVALRCDPISGHVSLYWYRQALGQGPEFLTYFNYEAQQDKSGLPNDRFSAERPEGSISTLTIQRTEQRDSAMYRCASSLGGGDQPQHFGDGTRLSIL.

The CDR3 loop is CASSEGTWQEQYF. The CDR3 DNA follows: TGTGCCAGCAGTGAAGGGACCTGGCAGGAGCAGTACTTC. The rearrangement links TRBV6-1 to TRBJ2-7, with D unclear. Deletions cut 1 base from V and 7 bases from J, with 11 bases between. The CDR3 contains 13 residues. Germline-derived CDR1 and CDR2 are MNHNS and SASEGT.

About this clone itself: Possible read error: a much larger clone is one base away. The genes are TRBV30 and TRBJ2-7; D is perhaps TRBD1 (5 bases). The ends were cut back, 0 bases at V and 4 bases at J, with 13 bases in the middle. Germline V lookup: CDR1 GTSNPN, CDR2 SVGIG (reference sequence). This CDR3 contains 14 residues. The CDR3 DNA sequence: TGTGCCTGGAGTGTGGAGACAGTGCATTACGAGCAGTACTTC. Translated, it gives CAWSVETVHYEQYF.

The table lists this clone with a few counts. V usage is TRBV5-8 and J usage is TRBJ1-1; no reliable D call. V lost 7 bases and J 0 bases, leaving 7 bases between the germline ends. This CDR3 spans 12 amino acids. Germline CDR1 is SGHTS and CDR2 is YDEGEE. The CDR3 DNA sequence: TGTGCCAGCCCTGGAGTGAACACTGAAGCTTTCTTT. Its translation is CASPGVNTEAFF.

The CDR3 here is CASSVGATTNTGELFF. CDR3 coding DNA: TGTGCCAGCAGCGTAGGAGCAACCACGAACACCGGGGAGCTGTTTTTT. The chain is built from TRBV9 and TRBJ2-2; D is unresolved. The CDR3 runs 16 residues. Germline V gene sequence: CDR1 SGDLS, CDR2 YYNGEE. Trimming pared 0 bases from V and 0 bases from J, leaving 9 bases between.

This clone was detected once. J is TRBJ2-7 and V is TRBV6-1; D gene ambiguous. CDR1 is MNHNS, CDR2 SASEGT, per germline. V was trimmed by 6 bases and J by 1 base, leaving 7 bases between them. The CDR3 is 12 amino acids. The CDR3 nucleotides read TGTGCCAGCAGGGGAAATTCCTACGAGCAGTACTTC. Translation gives CASRGNSYEQYF.

The V gene is TRBV18, the J gene TRBJ1-1; D unresolved. In germline, CDR1 is KGHSH, CDR2 LQKENI. The V end lost 5 bases, the J end lost 7 bases, and 8 bases lay between the germline ends. The CDR3 runs 11 residues. This CDR3 reads CASSSGVEAFF. The DNA for the CDR3 is TGTGCCAGCTCAAGCGGGGTTGAAGCTTTCTTT.

This sequence joins TRBV11-2 and TRBJ2-1; 7 bases line up with TRBD2. This CDR3 contains 15 residues. V shed 7 bases and J 5 bases; nucleotides not matched to a gene: 11. The germline CDR1 and CDR2 sequences are SGHAT and FQNNGV. The DNA of the CDR3 is TGTGCCAGCACCCATTCCCAACTAGCGAACAATGAGCAGTTCTTC. Translated, it gives CASTHSQLANNEQFF.

The rearrangement joins TRBV7-9 to TRBJ1-5; unclear D gene. CDR1 SEHNR and CDR2 FQNEAQ come from the germline V gene (reference sequence). The CDR3 covers 16 residues. V shed 6 bases and J shed 3 bases, with 18 bases lying between them. The CDR3 sequence: CASSSALGSNNQPQHF. CDR3 DNA sequence: TGTGCCAGCAGTTCAGCGCTAGGATCCAACAATCAGCCCCAGCATTTT.

The CDR3 reads CASSNTYGYTF. CDR3 in DNA: TGTGCCAGCAGTAACACCTATGGCTACACCTTC. The chain has TRBV6-1 and TRBJ1-2, with D hard to call. The CDR3 runs 11 residues. V was shortened by 5 bases and J by 4 bases, with 5 bases between the two germline ends. Looked up from germline, CDR1 is MNHNS and CDR2 is SASEGT.

Details on this clone: A much larger clone lies one base from this, so it may be a read error. This sequence joins TRBV7-2 and TRBJ1-4; D is unresolved. The V end was cut by 1 base, the J end by 6 bases, with 0 bases between. Germline CDR1 reads SGHTA; CDR2 reads FQGNSA. The CDR3 spans 11 residues. The CDR3 nucleotides read TGTGCCAGCAGCTTAGATGAAAAACTGTTTTTT. Translating gives CASSLDEKLFF.

This clone was found a few times. V and J are TRBV10-2 and TRBJ2-1; 9 bases match TRBD2. Germline values: CDR1 WSHSY, CDR2 SAAADI. The ends lost 4 bases at V and 7 bases at J; junction bases unmatched: 8. The CDR3 extends over 15 amino acids. The CDR3 coding sequence is TGCGCCAGCAGTGGCCTAGCGGGAAATTGGAATGAGCAGTTCTTC. Translating it yields CASSGLAGNWNEQFF.

The chain is built from TRBV27 and TRBJ2-7, with D tentatively TRBD2 (5 bases). The CDR3 spans 14 residues. Germline CDR1 MNHEY, CDR2 SMNVEV (reference sequence). V lost 3 bases and J 2 bases, leaving 11 bases between the germline ends. The CDR3 loop is CASSFRGTAYEQYF. Here the CDR3 DNA reads TGTGCCAGCAGTTTTCGGGGTACGGCCTACGAGCAGTACTTC.